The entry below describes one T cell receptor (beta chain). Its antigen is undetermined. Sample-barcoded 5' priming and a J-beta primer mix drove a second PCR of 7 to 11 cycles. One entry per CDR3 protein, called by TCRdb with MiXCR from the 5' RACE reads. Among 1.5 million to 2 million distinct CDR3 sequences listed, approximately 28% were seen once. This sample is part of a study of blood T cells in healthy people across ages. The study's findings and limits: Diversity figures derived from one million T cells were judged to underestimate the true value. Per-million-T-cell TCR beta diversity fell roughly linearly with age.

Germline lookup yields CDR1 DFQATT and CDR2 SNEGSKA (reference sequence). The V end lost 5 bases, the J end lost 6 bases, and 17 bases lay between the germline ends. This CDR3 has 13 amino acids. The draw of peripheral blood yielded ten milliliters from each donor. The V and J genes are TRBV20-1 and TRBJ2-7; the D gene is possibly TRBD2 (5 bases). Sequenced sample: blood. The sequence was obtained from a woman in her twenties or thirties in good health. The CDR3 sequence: CSAPKAAGSEQYF. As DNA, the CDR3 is TGCAGTGCTCCTAAGGCCGCGGGTAGCGAGCAGTACTTC.